This TCR beta chain was found in a study of CD8 T cells in ankylosing spondylitis. General study results and limits: Some of the motif variants had earlier been found in reactive arthritis patients' fluid and blood.

This CDR3 region has 14 residues. Trimming took off 6 bases at V and 1 base at J, with 10 bases between the two ends. Germline values: CDR1 LNHDA, CDR2 SQIVND (reference sequence). Preparation of TCR beta libraries was done by quantitative 5'-RACE with molecular barcodes. TCRdb ran MiXCR on the 5' RACE reads and lists one entry per CDR3 protein. The table has some 130,000 distinct CDR3 sequences, 9.3% seen once; the top ten hold roughly 3.4%. This clonotype was recorded at least ten times. Antigen unknown. The sequencing input was blood, either unsorted or a sorted T cell fraction (not recorded which). The receptor was isolated from a male donor with ankylosing spondylitis or in good health (not recorded which). The chain uses TRBV19 and TRBJ1-5; D perhaps matches TRBD1 (6 bases). This CDR3 reads CASRDRTSNQPQHF. The CDR3 DNA sequence: TGTGCCAGTAGGGACAGAACCAGCAATCAGCCCCAGCATTTT.